This entry lists 25 T cell receptor beta chains sequenced from one sample in a study of blood T cell repertoires in COVID-19. Using immunoSEQ multiplex PCR, the repertoire was profiled, and TCRdb retains in-frame clones only, with some absent. The table records about 190,000 clones, approximately 79% of them present only once. Material for sequencing was peripheral blood. These receptors originate from a man aged 50-60 years who had recovered from COVID-19.

The CDR3 is CASSTGLGTGELFF. The CDR3 nucleotides read TGTGCCAGCAGCACGGGACTAGGGACCGGGGAGCTGTTTTTT. The chain recombines TRBV6-2 or TRBV6-3 with TRBJ2-2; TRBD2 matches 8 bases. Germline V gene sequence: CDR1 MNHEY, CDR2 SVGEGT. V trimming: 6 bases; J trimming: 5 bases; junction bases outside the gene matches: 5. This CDR3 has 14 residues.

V and J are TRBV6-4 and TRBJ2-1, with D maybe TRBD1 (6 bases). V lost 5 bases to trimming and J lost 4 bases, with 12 bases between them. CDR1 and CDR2 from the germline V gene are MRHNA and SNTAGT. The CDR3 is 14 residues long. The CDR3, as DNA: TGTGCCAGCAGTCTAAATGACAGGTACAATGAGCAGTTCTTC. Residues: CASSLNDRYNEQFF.

V is TRBV11-2 and J is TRBJ2-1, with D tentatively TRBD1 (5 bases). The V end was cut by 0 bases, the J end by 4 bases, with 16 bases between. The germline CDR1 and CDR2 sequences are SGHAT and FQNNGV. The CDR3 is 17 amino acids. CDR3 in DNA: TGTGCCAGCAGCTTAGAGAGGCGGACAAAACTTTACAATGAGCAGTTCTTC. It encodes CASSLERRTKLYNEQFF. Variable domain in full (rest from reference TRBV11-2 and TRBJ2-1): EAGVAQSPRYKIIEKRQSVAFWCNPISGHATLYWYQQILGQGPKLLIQFQNNGVVDDSQLPKDRFSAERLKGVDSTLKIQPAKLEDSAVYLCASSLERRTKLYNEQFFGPGTRLTVL.

This clone was counted a few times. V and J are TRBV19 and TRBJ2-3, with D unclear. V was clipped by 1 base and J by 2 bases, with 7 bases between them. The CDR3 is 14 residues long. The V gene's germline CDR1 is LNHDA and CDR2 SQIVND (reference sequence). The DNA of the CDR3 is TGTGCCAGTAGTATAGGGCTGTACACAGATACGCAGTATTTT. It encodes CASSIGLYTDTQYF.

This sequence joins TRBV10-3 and TRBJ2-1, with TRBD2 matching 7 bases. V gave up 0 bases and J gave up 9 bases; unmatched junction bases: 17. Germline values: CDR1 ENHRY, CDR2 SYGVKD. The CDR3 consists of 18 residues. CDR3 amino acids: CAISESVASSGLSGEQFF. As DNA, the CDR3 is TGTGCCATCAGTGAGTCAGTTGCGTCTAGCGGACTCTCCGGTGAGCAGTTCTTC.

The chain joins TRBV10-3 to TRBJ2-1; TRBD2 agrees at 10 bases. The V segment lost 2 bases and the J segment 6 bases; nucleotides outside the gene matches: 7. This CDR3 is 16 amino acids long. Germline CDR1 ENHRY, CDR2 SYGVKD. The CDR3, as DNA: TGTGCCATCAGTGAGCCGACAGCGGGAGGGTTCAATGAGCAGTTCTTC. As protein: CAISEPTAGGFNEQFF.

This clone appeared once. This chain links TRBV21-1 with TRBJ1-2; the table's TRBD1 call for D was not verified on the DNA. TRBV21-1 is tagged as a pseudogene. The CDR3 extends over 14 amino acids. The CDR3 DNA reads as TGTGCCAGCAGCAAAGCGGTCTCAGGGGATGGCTACACCTTC. Residues: CASSKAVSGDGYTF.

This clone has just a few counts. This sequence joins TRBV27 and TRBJ1-5; tentative D call: TRBD1 (6 bases). Germline V lookup: CDR1 MNHEY, CDR2 SMNVEV (reference sequence). The CDR3 covers 14 residues. Trimming took 6 bases from V and 4 from J, leaving 13 bases between them. The CDR3 reads CASRRTVLNQPQHF. The CDR3 nucleotides are TGTGCCAGCAGGCGGACAGTTTTAAATCAGCCCCAGCATTTT.

The chain joins TRBV6-4 to TRBJ2-2; D perhaps matches TRBD1 (5 bases). V was shortened by 3 bases and J by 6 bases, with 8 bases between the two germline ends. CDR1 MRHNA and CDR2 SNTAGT come from the germline V gene. This CDR3 has 13 amino acids. CDR3 in amino acids: CASSEQAAGELFF. The CDR3, as DNA: TGTGCCAGCAGTGAACAGGCGGCCGGGGAGCTGTTTTTT.

This clone has a single count. This chain joins TRBV27 and TRBJ2-7; D is possibly TRBD1 (6 bases). From germline, CDR1 is MNHEY and CDR2 SMNVEV (reference sequence). V was clipped by 2 bases and J by 3 bases, with 11 bases between them. This CDR3 has 14 residues. DNA for the CDR3: TGTGCCAGCAGTTTACAGGGGTTGCACTACGAGCAGTACTTC. This encodes CASSLQGLHYEQYF.

This rearrangement joins TRBV6-5 to TRBJ1-6, with a possible D match to TRBD1 (6 bases). V lost 6 bases and J lost 0, with 9 bases in between. From germline, CDR1 is MNHEY and CDR2 SVGAGI. The CDR3 runs to 15 residues. The CDR3 loop reads CASRTGSSYNSPLHF. The CDR3 DNA sequence: TGTGCCAGCAGAACAGGGAGCTCCTATAATTCACCCCTCCACTTT.

This chain joins TRBV2 and TRBJ1-1; the D gene is possibly TRBD1 (6 bases). V was shortened by 4 bases and J by 1 base, with 10 bases between the two germline ends. This CDR3 region has 14 residues. Germline loops: CDR1 SNHLY, CDR2 FYNNEI. The CDR3 DNA sequence: TGTGCCAGCAGTGTAACAGGGAGGAACACTGAAGCTTTCTTT. It is translated as CASSVTGRNTEAFF.

V usage is TRBV4-1 and J usage is TRBJ2-6; the match to TRBD2 covers 7 bases. With 4 bases clipped from V and 0 bases from J, the junction kept 6 bases outside the gene matches. CDR3 length: 17 amino acids. The V gene's germline CDR1 is MGHRA and CDR2 YSYEKL. CDR3 nucleotide sequence: TGCGCCAGCAGCCCCGGGAGGATGTACTCTGGGGCCAACGTCCTGACTTTC. Protein: CASSPGRMYSGANVLTF.

The chain uses TRBV11-3 and TRBJ2-3; 10 bases fit TRBD2. The CDR3 consists of 15 residues. The trim removed 3 bases at V and 6 bases at J, leaving 6 bases unmatched. The V gene's germline CDR1 is SGHNT and CDR2 YENEEA. The CDR3 region has the DNA TGTGCCAGCAGCTTTTCTAGCGGGGGCTGGGATACGCAGTATTTT. This sequence encodes CASSFSSGGWDTQYF.

The J gene is TRBJ1-4, the V gene TRBV11-2; 9 bases map to TRBD1. J lost 8 bases, V lost 5 bases, and 9 bases had no gene match. The CDR3 runs to 15 residues. Germline V CDR1 and CDR2: SGHAT, FQNNGV. As DNA, the CDR3 is TGTGCCAGCAGCCCGCAGGGACAGGGACGGGAAAAACTGTTTTTT. Translation gives CASSPQGQGREKLFF.

The chain is built from TRBV18 and TRBJ2-2; the match to TRBD2 covers 9 bases. Germline V gives CDR1 KGHSH, CDR2 LQKENI. Losses at the gene ends were 1 base for V and 7 bases for J; bases not matched to a gene: 4. The CDR3 is 15 amino acids. CDR3 DNA sequence: TGTGCCAGCTCACCACGCGGGGGGGACGGCGGGGAGCTGTTTTTT. Translation: CASSPRGGDGGELFF.

The V gene is TRBV6-6, the J gene TRBJ2-7, with 10 positions matching TRBD1. V lost 6 bases to trimming and J lost 4 bases; unmatched junction nucleotides: 6. Per the germline V gene, CDR1 is MNHNY and CDR2 is SVGAGI (reference sequence). CDR3 length: 14 amino acids. CDR3 nucleotide sequence: TGTGCCAGCAGCACCGGGACAGGGGTTTACGAGCAGTACTTC. As protein: CASSTGTGVYEQYF.

This clone was detected only once. This chain links TRBV7-2 with TRBJ2-5; a possible D gene is TRBD1 (6 bases). Trimming pared 6 bases from V and 2 bases from J, leaving 13 bases between. Germline assignment: CDR1 SGHTA and CDR2 FQGNSA. The CDR3 totals 14 residues. The CDR3 region has the DNA TGTGCCAGCAGTTGGGGACACACACAAGAGACCCAGTACTTC. Translation gives CASSWGHTQETQYF.

This clone was seen once. The chain links TRBV10-3 to TRBJ2-1; the D gene is possibly TRBD1 (6 bases). The CDR3 loop spans 16 amino acids. Germline V gene sequence: CDR1 ENHRY, CDR2 SYGVKD. V lost 0 bases to trimming and J lost 5 bases, with 14 bases between them. The CDR3 sequence: CAISESWGRGHNEQFF. The CDR3 region has the DNA TGTGCCATCAGTGAGTCCTGGGGCAGGGGACACAATGAGCAGTTCTTC.

The sample holds a few counts of this clone. The CDR3 DNA reads TGTGCCAGCAGCCTAAGACAGGGGTTGGTGAAGACCCAGTACTTC. This gives the protein CASSLRQGLVKTQYF. This chain joins TRBV11-2 and TRBJ2-5; 8 positions match TRBD1. CDR3 length: 15 amino acids. The trim removed 5 bases at V and 6 bases at J, leaving 11 bases unmatched. The germline gives CDR1 SGHAT, CDR2 FQNNGV.

V usage is TRBV30 and J usage is TRBJ1-1; D is perhaps TRBD1 (6 bases). The germline CDR1 and CDR2 sequences are GTSNPN and SVGIG (reference sequence). The CDR3 totals 13 residues. Trimming took off 1 base at V and 10 bases at J, with 16 bases between the two ends. CDR3 nucleotide sequence: TGTGCCTGGAGTGGTGGCAGGGGAACGGGAGCTTTCTTT. Translation gives CAWSGGRGTGAFF.

The rearrangement uses TRBV6-6 and TRBJ1-6, with D possibly TRBD1 on 6 matching bases. Per germline, CDR1 MNHNY and CDR2 SVGAGI (reference sequence). V was pared by 10 bases and J by 14 bases, with 18 bases between. The CDR3 is 12 residues long. The CDR3, as DNA: TGTGCCACCTTTCGGGACACATTCACCCTCCACTTT. Encoded protein: CATFRDTFTLHF.

This chain connects TRBV7-9 to TRBJ1-1; D is undetermined. Trimming took off 5 bases at V and 5 bases at J, with 15 bases between the two ends. CDR3 length: 14 residues. Germline V gives CDR1 SEHNR, CDR2 FQNEAQ (reference sequence). The CDR3 loop is CASSQNIRGTEAFF. For the CDR3, the DNA is TGTGCCAGCAGCCAAAACATTCGCGGGACTGAAGCTTTCTTT. The whole variable domain, remainder taken from reference TRBV7-9 and TRBJ1-1, is DTGVSQNPRHKITKRGQNVTFRCDPISEHNRLYWYRQTLGQGPEFLTYFQNEAQLEKSRLLSDRFSAERPKGSFSTLEIQRTEQGDSAMYLCASSQNIRGTEAFFGQGTRLTVV.

J is TRBJ2-3 and V is TRBV27, with a tentative D call TRBD1 (6 bases). V dropped 5 bases and J dropped 1 base, with 10 bases sitting between them. Germline CDR1 reads MNHEY; CDR2 reads SMNVEV (reference sequence). CDR3 length equals 14 residues. The CDR3 is CASSTRQGTDTQYF. CDR3 in DNA: TGTGCCAGCAGTACCCGACAGGGCACAGATACGCAGTATTTT.

The gene calls are TRBV5-8 and TRBJ2-1, with 8 positions matching TRBD1. V gave up 8 bases and J gave up 0 bases; unmatched junction bases: 7. The CDR3 length is 15 residues. CDR1 and CDR2 (germline): SGHTS, YDEGEE. The CDR3 DNA reads TGTGCCAGTAGGGACAGGCCCAACTCCTACAATGAGCAGTTCTTC. Its protein product is CASRDRPNSYNEQFF.